Presented here are 9 T cell receptor beta chains from one specimen sequenced in a study of glioma-infiltrating T cells. Amplification of TCR alpha and beta CDR3 regions from RNA used iRepertoire nested multiplex PCR. TCRdb reanalysed the multiplex PCR reads using MiXCR and keeps one entry per CDR3 protein. This table has roughly 10,000 distinct CDR3 sequences, 56% appearing once. Sequencing was carried out using glioma tissue, nonneoplastic brain tissue, or PBMCs (not recorded which). The receptors originated from a human donor with low-grade glioma or glioblastoma, undergoing nonglioma brain surgery, or in good health (not recorded which).

This clonotype was found many times. This sequence joins TRBV10-3 and TRBJ2-2; 7 nucleotides agree with TRBD2. Germline values: CDR1 ENHRY, CDR2 SYGVKD. CDR3 size: 15 residues. With V trimmed by 6 bases and J by 0 bases, 4 bases remained unmatched. Here the CDR3 DNA reads TGTGCCATCAGCATCACTAGCGCGAACACCGGGGAGCTGTTTTTT. It codes for CAISITSANTGELFF.

This clonotype is labeled as medium-sized. The chain combines TRBV6-1 with TRBJ2-1, with D unresolved. The CDR3 covers 11 residues. CDR1 MNHNS and CDR2 SASEGT come from the germline V gene. V lost 8 bases to trimming and J lost 3 bases, with 5 bases between them. CDR3 loop: CASVLYNEQFF. In nucleotides, the CDR3 is TGTGCCAGCGTTCTCTACAATGAGCAGTTCTTC.

This clonotype was counted between two and nine times. The J gene is TRBJ1-5, the V gene TRBV7-3, with no clear D. Germline-derived CDR1 and CDR2 are SGHTA and FQGTGA. This CDR3 has 15 residues. V was shortened by 7 bases and J by 5 bases, with 18 bases between the two germline ends. CDR3 in amino acids: CASIPDPVSHQPQHF. The CDR3 DNA is TGTGCCAGCATCCCAGACCCGGTATCGCATCAGCCCCAGCATTTT. The full variable domain, its missing parts supplied by reference TRBV7-3 and TRBJ1-5, is GAGVSQTPSNKVTEKGKYVELRCDPISGHTALYWYRQSLGQGPEFLIYFQGTGAADDSGLPNDRFFAVRPEGSVSTLKIQRTERGDSAVYLCASIPDPVSHQPQHFGDGTRLSIL.

The CDR3 sequence is CSARGGVTDTQYF. The CDR3 coding sequence is TGCAGTGCTAGGGGGGGGGTCACAGATACGCAGTATTTT. The J gene is TRBJ2-3, the V gene TRBV20-1; TRBD2 agrees at 7 bases. This CDR3 comprises 13 residues. V lost 3 bases, J lost 2 bases, and 2 bases stayed unmatched. Germline V lookup: CDR1 DFQATT, CDR2 SNEGSKA (reference sequence).

The genes are TRBV28 and TRBJ2-7; D call uncertain. The V gene lost 0 bases and the J gene lost 1 base, with 10 bases spanning the gap. The CDR3 extends over 15 amino acids. Per the germline V gene, CDR1 is MDHEN and CDR2 is SYDVKM. The DNA of the CDR3 is TGTGCCAGCAGTTTATGGAACCCGAGATCCTACGAGCAGTACTTC. Protein product: CASSLWNPRSYEQYF.

In its sample, this clonotype was seen a few times. A junction boundary mismatches the germline segment, possibly from a read error. V and J are TRBV25-1 and TRBJ2-6; the D is unclear. The CDR3 is 15 amino acids. CDR1 and CDR2 from the germline V gene are MGHDK and SYGVNS. DNA for the CDR3: TGTGCCGGCAGCCCGTATTCCTCTGGGGCCAACGTCCTGACTTTC. It yields the protein CAGSPYSSGANVLTF.

There are many counts of this clonotype. The V call is TRBV29-1, the J call TRBJ2-3, with 8 bases aligning to TRBD1. The CDR3 consists of 13 residues. The junction had 7 bases not matched to a gene; V was cut back by 6 bases and J by 5 bases. Germline V gives CDR1 SQVTM, CDR2 ANQGSEA. The CDR3 DNA reads TGCAGCGTCCCAGGGGGCGCGGGAGATACGCAGTATTTT. Its protein is CSVPGGAGDTQYF.

The CDR3 region is CASSLGLKGNEQFF. In nucleotides, the CDR3 is TGTGCCAGCAGCTTAGGACTAAAGGGAAATGAGCAGTTCTTC. The rearrangement links TRBV7-9 to TRBJ2-1; D might be TRBD2 (5 bases). Germline assignment: CDR1 SEHNR and CDR2 FQNEAQ (reference sequence). The V end was cut by 1 base, the J end by 7 bases, with 11 bases between. The CDR3 totals 14 residues.

The chain has TRBV19 and TRBJ1-5, with a possible D match to TRBD1 (5 bases). Germline CDR1 LNHDA, CDR2 SQIVND (reference sequence). V was shortened by 10 bases and J by 3 bases, with 16 bases between the two germline ends. The CDR3 sequence is 14 residues long. Written as DNA, the CDR3 is TGTGCCATAAGGGACGACAGCCTCAATCAGCCCCAGCATTTT. Translated, it gives CAIRDDSLNQPQHF.